This T cell receptor (beta chain) was captured by sequencing in a study of cytomegalovirus exposure and HLA in healthy donors. Notes on the study in general: Later analysis demonstrated an association between a missense DCLRE1C variant and TCR beta V- and J-gene trimming.

In the case of this clone: No antigen is known for it.

The PCR employed 60 Vbeta primers together with 13 Jbeta primers. Profiling relied on immunoSEQ multiplex PCR, and the TCRdb table lists in-frame clones only, not all of them. The sample yields some 160,000 clones, 86% seen once. The CDR3 has 13 amino acids. Trimming pared 2 bases from V and 1 base from J, leaving 6 bases between. CDR1 and CDR2 (germline): MNHNY, SVGAGI (reference sequence). The clonotype was recovered from a woman aged 18-30 years in good health and CMV-seronegative. V usage is TRBV6-6 and J usage is TRBJ2-7; no reliable D call. Sequenced: PBMCs. Here the CDR3 reads CASSYAGSYEQYF. The DNA of the CDR3 is TGTGCCAGCAGTTACGCAGGTTCCTACGAGCAGTACTTC.